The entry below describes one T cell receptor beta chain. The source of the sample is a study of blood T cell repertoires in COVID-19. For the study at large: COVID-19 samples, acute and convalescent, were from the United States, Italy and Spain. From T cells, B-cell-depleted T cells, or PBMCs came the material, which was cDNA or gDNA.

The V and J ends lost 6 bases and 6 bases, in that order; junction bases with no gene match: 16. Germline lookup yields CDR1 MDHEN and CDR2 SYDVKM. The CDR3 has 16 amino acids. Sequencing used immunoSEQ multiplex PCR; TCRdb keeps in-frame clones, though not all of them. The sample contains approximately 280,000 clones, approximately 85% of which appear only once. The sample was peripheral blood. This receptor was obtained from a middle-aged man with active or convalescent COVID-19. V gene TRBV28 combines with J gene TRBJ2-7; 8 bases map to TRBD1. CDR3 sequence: CASRLPQGAGISEQYF. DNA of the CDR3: TGTGCCAGCAGGCTACCTCAGGGGGCTGGAATCAGCGAGCAGTACTTC.